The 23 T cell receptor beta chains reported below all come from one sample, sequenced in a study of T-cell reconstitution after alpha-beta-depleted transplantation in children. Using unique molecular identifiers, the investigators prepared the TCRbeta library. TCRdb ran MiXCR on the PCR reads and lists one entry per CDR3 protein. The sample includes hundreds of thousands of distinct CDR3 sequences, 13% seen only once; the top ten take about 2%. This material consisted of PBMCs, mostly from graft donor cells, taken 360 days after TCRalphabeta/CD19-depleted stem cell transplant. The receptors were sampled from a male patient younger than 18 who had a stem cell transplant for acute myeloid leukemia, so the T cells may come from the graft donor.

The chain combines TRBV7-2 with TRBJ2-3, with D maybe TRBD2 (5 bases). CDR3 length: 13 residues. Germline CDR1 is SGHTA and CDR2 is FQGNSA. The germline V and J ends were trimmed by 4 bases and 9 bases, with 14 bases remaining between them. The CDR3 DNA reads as TGTGCCAGCAGCTCTTATAGCGTCGCCACGCAGTATTTT. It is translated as CASSSYSVATQYF. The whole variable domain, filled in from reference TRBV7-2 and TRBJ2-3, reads GAGVSQSPSNKVTEKGKDVELRCDPISGHTALYWYRQSLGQGLEFLIYFQGNSAPDKSGLPSDRFSAERTGGSVSTLTIQRTQQEDSAVYLCASSSYSVATQYFGPGTRLTVL.

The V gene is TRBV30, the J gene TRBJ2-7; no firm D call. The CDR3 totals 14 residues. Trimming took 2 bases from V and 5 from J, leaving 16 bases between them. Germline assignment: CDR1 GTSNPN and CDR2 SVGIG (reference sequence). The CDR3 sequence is CAWSSYEAGDEQYF. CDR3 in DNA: TGTGCCTGGAGTTCATATGAAGCCGGCGACGAGCAGTACTTC.

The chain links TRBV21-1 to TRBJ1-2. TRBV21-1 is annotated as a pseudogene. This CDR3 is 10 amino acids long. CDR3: CASKPDSSTF. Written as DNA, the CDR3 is TGTGCCAGTAAGCCGGACTCAAGCACCTTC.

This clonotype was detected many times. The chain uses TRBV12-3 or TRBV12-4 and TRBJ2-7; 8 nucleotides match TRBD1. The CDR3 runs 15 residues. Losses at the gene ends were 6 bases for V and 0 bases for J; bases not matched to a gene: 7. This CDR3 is CASSLSGGVSYEQYF. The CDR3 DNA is TGTGCCAGCAGCTTATCAGGGGGCGTCTCCTACGAGCAGTACTTC.

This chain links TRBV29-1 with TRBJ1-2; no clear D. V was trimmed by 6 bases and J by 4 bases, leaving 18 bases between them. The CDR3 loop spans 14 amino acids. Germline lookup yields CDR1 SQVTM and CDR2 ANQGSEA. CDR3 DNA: TGCAGCGTCCCCGCCTTTGATAACGTCTATGGCTACACCTTC. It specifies CSVPAFDNVYGYTF.

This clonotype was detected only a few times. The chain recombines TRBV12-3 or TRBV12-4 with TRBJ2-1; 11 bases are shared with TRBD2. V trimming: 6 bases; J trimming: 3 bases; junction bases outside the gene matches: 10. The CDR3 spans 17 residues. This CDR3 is CASRPGGLAGGYNEQFF. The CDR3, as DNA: TGTGCCAGCAGACCCGGAGGGCTAGCGGGAGGCTACAATGAGCAGTTCTTC.

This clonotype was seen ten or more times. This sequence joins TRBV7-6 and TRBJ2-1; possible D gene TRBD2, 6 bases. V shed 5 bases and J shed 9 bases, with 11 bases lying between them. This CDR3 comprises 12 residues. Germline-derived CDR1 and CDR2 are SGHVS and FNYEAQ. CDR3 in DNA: TGTGCCAGCAGCCCGGAAGCGGGTGAGCAGTTCTTC. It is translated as CASSPEAGEQFF.

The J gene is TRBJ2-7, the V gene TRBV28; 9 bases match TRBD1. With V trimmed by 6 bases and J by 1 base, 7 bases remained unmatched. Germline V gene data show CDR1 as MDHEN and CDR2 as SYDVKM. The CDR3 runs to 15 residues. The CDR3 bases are TGTGCCAGCAGCTCTGGGACAGGGTTTTCCTACGAGCAGTACTTC. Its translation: CASSSGTGFSYEQYF.

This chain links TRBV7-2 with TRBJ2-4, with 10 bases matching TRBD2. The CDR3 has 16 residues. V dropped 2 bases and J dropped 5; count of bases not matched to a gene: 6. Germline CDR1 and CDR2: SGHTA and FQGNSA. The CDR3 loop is CASSLSISGGENIQYF. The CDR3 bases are TGTGCCAGCAGCTTATCGATCAGCGGGGGGGAAAACATTCAGTACTTC.

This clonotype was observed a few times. Here the CDR3 DNA reads TGTGCCAGCAGCGTAAGCCCAGCGGGAGACCAAGAGACCCAGTACTTC. This gives the protein CASSVSPAGDQETQYF. This chain links TRBV9 with TRBJ2-5; 8 bases agree with TRBD2. Unmatched junction bases numbered 5, after V lost 1 base and J lost 0 bases. Germline CDR1 and CDR2: SGDLS and YYNGEE. This CDR3 comprises 16 residues.

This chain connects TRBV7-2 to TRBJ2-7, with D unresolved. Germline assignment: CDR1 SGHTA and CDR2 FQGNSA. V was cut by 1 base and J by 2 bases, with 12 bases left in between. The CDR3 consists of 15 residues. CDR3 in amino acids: CASSLGSAIPYEQYF. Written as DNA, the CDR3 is TGTGCCAGCAGCTTAGGTTCGGCAATCCCCTACGAGCAGTACTTC.

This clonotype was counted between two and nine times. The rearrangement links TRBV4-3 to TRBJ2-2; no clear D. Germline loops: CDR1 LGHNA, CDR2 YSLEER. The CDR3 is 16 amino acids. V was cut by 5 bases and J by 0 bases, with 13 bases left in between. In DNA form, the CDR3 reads TGCGCCAGCAGCGCCCGAAGACTTCCGAACACCGGGGAGCTGTTTTTT. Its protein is CASSARRLPNTGELFF.

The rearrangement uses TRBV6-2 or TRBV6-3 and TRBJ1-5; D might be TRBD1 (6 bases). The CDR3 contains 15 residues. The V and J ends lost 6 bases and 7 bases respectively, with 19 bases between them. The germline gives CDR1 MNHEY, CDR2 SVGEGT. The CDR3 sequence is CASSPIGGVFQPQHF. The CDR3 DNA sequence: TGTGCCAGCAGCCCAATTGGGGGCGTTTTCCAGCCCCAGCATTTT.

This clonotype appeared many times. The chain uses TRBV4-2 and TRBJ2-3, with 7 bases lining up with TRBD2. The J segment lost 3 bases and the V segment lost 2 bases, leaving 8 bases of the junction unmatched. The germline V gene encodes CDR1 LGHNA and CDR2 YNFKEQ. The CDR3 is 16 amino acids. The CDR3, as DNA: TGTGCCAGCAGCCAATCGCGTGGGGGAGGGACAGATACGCAGTATTTT. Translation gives CASSQSRGGGTDTQYF.

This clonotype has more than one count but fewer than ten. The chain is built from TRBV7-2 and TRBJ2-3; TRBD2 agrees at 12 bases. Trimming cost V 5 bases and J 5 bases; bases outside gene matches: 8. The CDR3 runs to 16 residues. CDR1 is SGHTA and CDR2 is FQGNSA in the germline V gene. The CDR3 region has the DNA TGTGCCAGCAGCCGCGGCCAGACTAGCGGGAGAGATACGCAGTATTTT. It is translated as CASSRGQTSGRDTQYF.

CDR3 residues: CASAERDLTDTQYF. The CDR3 DNA sequence: TGTGCCAGTGCCGAGCGGGACCTCACAGATACGCAGTATTTT. The chain couples TRBV18 to TRBJ2-3; 7 nucleotides agree with TRBD2. V shed 9 bases, J shed 2 bases, and the junction held 8 bases outside the gene matches. CDR1 is KGHSH and CDR2 is LQKENI in the germline V gene. The CDR3 sequence is 14 residues long.

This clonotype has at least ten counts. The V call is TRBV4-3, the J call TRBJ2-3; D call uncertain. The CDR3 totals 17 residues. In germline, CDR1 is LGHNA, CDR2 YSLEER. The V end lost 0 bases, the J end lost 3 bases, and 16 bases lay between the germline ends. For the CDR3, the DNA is TGCGCCAGCAGCCAAGATTACAGAAGGCCCGGGACAGATACGCAGTATTTT. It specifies CASSQDYRRPGTDTQYF.

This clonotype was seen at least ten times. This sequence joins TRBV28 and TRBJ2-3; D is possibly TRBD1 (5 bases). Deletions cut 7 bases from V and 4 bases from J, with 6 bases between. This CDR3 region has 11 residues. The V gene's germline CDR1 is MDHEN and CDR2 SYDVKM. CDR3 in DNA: TGTGCCAGCATAGGGGCAGATACGCAGTATTTT. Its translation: CASIGADTQYF.

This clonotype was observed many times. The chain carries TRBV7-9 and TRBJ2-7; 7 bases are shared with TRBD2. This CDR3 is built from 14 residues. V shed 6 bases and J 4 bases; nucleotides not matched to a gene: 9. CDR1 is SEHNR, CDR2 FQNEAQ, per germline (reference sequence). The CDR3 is CASSFGGSSYEQYF. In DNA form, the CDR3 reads TGTGCCAGCAGTTTCGGCGGGAGCTCTTACGAGCAGTACTTC.

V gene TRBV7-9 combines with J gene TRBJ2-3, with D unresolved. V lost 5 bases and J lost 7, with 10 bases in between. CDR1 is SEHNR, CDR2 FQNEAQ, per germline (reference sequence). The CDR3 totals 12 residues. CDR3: CASSRSANTQYF. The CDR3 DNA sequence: TGTGCCAGCAGCCGTTCCGCAAATACGCAGTATTTT.

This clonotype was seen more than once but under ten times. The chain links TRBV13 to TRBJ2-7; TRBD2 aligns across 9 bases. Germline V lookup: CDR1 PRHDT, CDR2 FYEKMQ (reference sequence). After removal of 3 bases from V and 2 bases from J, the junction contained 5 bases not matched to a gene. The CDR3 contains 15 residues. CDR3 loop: CASSFSGSYPYEQYF. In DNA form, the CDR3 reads TGTGCCAGCAGCTTTAGCGGGAGTTACCCCTACGAGCAGTACTTC.

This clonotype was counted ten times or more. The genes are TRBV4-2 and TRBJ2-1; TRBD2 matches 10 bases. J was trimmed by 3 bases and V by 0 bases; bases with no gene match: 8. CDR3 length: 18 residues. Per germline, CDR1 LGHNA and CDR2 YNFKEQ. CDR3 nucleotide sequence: TGTGCCAGCAGCCAAGAAAACCCGGTAGCGGGAGGCTACAATGAGCAGTTCTTC. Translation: CASSQENPVAGGYNEQFF.

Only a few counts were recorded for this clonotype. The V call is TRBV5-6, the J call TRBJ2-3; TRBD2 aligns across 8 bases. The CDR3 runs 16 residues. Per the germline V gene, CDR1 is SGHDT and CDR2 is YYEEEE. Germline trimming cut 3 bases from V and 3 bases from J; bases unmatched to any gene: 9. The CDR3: CASSWGPSGRTDTQYF. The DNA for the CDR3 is TGTGCCAGCAGCTGGGGCCCAAGCGGGAGAACAGATACGCAGTATTTT. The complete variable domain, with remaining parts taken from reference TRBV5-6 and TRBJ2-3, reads DAGVTQSPTHLIKTRGQQVTLRCSPKSGHDTVSWYQQALGQGPQFIFQYYEEEERQRGNFPDRFSGHQFPNYSSELNVNALLLGDSALYLCASSWGPSGRTDTQYFGPGTRLTVL.